Below are 22 T cell receptor beta chains sequenced from a single sample in a study of T cell responses to AZD1222 COVID-19 vaccine. Clones were read by immunoSEQ multiplex PCR, and TCRdb kept only the in-frame ones, dropping some. The sample gives over 95,000 clones, 80% to 95% of which show up once; 8% to 8.5% is in the top ten. The sample in question was peripheral blood, obtained 28 days after the second AZD1222 dose. The receptors here all came from an adult who received the AZD1222 COVID-19 vaccine.

The rearrangement joins TRBV10-3 to TRBJ2-7; 7 nucleotides agree with TRBD1. The CDR3 has 12 amino acids. V dropped 6 bases and J dropped 3; count of bases not matched to a gene: 2. Looked up from germline, CDR1 is ENHRY and CDR2 is SYGVKD. DNA for the CDR3: TGTGCCATCAGCCGGGACAGCTACGAGCAGTACTTC. Residues: CAISRDSYEQYF.

V usage is TRBV5-1 and J usage is TRBJ2-7; a weak D match, TRBD1 (6 bases). The V gene lost 0 bases and the J gene lost 3 bases, with 16 bases spanning the gap. CDR1 and CDR2 from the germline V gene are SGHRS and YFSETQ. CDR3 length equals 16 residues. CDR3 protein: CASSLEGPGQGYEQYF. The CDR3, as DNA: TGCGCCAGCAGCTTGGAGGGACCGGGACAAGGCTACGAGCAGTACTTC.

The chain couples TRBV5-1 to TRBJ1-4; no definite D call. CDR1 and CDR2 from the germline V gene are SGHRS and YFSETQ. This CDR3 is built from 15 residues. The V end was cut by 3 bases, the J end by 5 bases, with 14 bases between. The CDR3 coding sequence is TGCGCCAGCAGCTCGCTCGGCGGGGAAAATGAAAAACTGTTTTTT. Protein product: CASSSLGGENEKLFF.

The V call is TRBV15, the J call TRBJ2-3; unclear D gene. Germline-derived CDR1 and CDR2 are LNHNV and YYDKDF (reference sequence). With 6 bases removed from V and 5 bases from J, the gap between germline ends came to 12 bases. This CDR3 is 13 amino acids long. The CDR3 region is CATSNDRLDTQYF. The CDR3 DNA is TGTGCCACCAGTAATGACCGGCTAGATACGCAGTATTTT. The full variable domain, in which reference TRBV15 and TRBJ2-3 provide the parts outside the CDR3, is DAMVIQNPRYQVTQFGKPVTLSCSQTLNHNVMYWYQQKSSQAPKLLFHYYDKDFNNEADTPDNFQSRRPNTSFCFLDIRSPGLGDTAMYLCATSNDRLDTQYFGPGTRLTVL.

V gene TRBV9 combines with J gene TRBJ2-3; perhaps TRBD2 as D (5 bases). Germline CDR1 and CDR2: SGDLS and YYNGEE. CDR3 length: 17 residues. V lost 2 bases and J lost 0, with 16 bases in between. DNA of the CDR3: TGTGCCAGCAGCGTCGACCCGGGGTTGACTAGCACAGATACGCAGTATTTT. This sequence encodes CASSVDPGLTSTDTQYF. Filled out from reference TRBV9 and TRBJ2-3, the complete variable domain reads DSGVTQTPKHLITATGQRVTLRCSPRSGDLSVYWYQQSLDQGLQFLIQYYNGEERAKGNILERFSAQQFPDLHSELNLSSLELGDSALYFCASSVDPGLTSTDTQYFGPGTRLTVL.

The CDR3 loop reads CATSVTTNEKLFF. Here the CDR3 DNA reads TGTGCCACCTCAGTTACAACTAATGAAAAACTGTTTTTT. The V and J genes are TRBV12-3 or TRBV12-4 and TRBJ1-4, with D unclear. This CDR3 region has 13 residues. The V end was cut by 10 bases, the J end by 0 bases, with 9 bases between.

This rearrangement joins TRBV5-6 to TRBJ2-3; the D is unclear. Germline CDR1 reads SGHDT; CDR2 reads YYEEEE. V was trimmed by 4 bases and J by 4 bases, leaving 19 bases between them. The CDR3 is 16 amino acids. Here the CDR3 reads CASSEYIISSADTQYF. In DNA, the CDR3 is TGTGCCAGCAGCGAGTACATAATTTCGTCGGCAGATACGCAGTATTTT. The complete variable domain, with remaining parts taken from reference TRBV5-6 and TRBJ2-3, reads DAGVTQSPTHLIKTRGQQVTLRCSPKSGHDTVSWYQQALGQGPQFIFQYYEEEERQRGNFPDRFSGHQFPNYSSELNVNALLLGDSALYLCASSEYIISSADTQYFGPGTRLTVL.

The V gene is TRBV7-9, the J gene TRBJ2-1; D is possibly TRBD2 (5 bases). Trimming took 5 bases from V and 4 from J, leaving 12 bases between them. Germline loops: CDR1 SEHNR, CDR2 FQNEAQ (reference sequence). This CDR3 is built from 14 residues. The CDR3 sequence is CASSPRGKYNEQFF. For the CDR3, the DNA is TGTGCCAGCAGCCCCCGAGGGAAATACAATGAGCAGTTCTTC.

This chain joins TRBV7-8 and TRBJ1-1, with 8 bases lining up with TRBD1. Germline trimming cut 2 bases from V and 4 bases from J; bases unmatched to any gene: 18. From germline, CDR1 is SGHVS and CDR2 FQNEAQ. This CDR3 comprises 19 residues. The CDR3 DNA reads as TGTGCCAGCAGCTTACTAATTTCTCCCCGTCCAGGGGGCGGCACTGAAGCTTTCTTT. Translation gives CASSLLISPRPGGGTEAFF.

The chain uses TRBV25-1 and TRBJ2-3, with a possible D match to TRBD2 (6 bases). Deletions cut 7 bases from V and 6 bases from J, with 14 bases between. Germline V gives CDR1 MGHDK, CDR2 SYGVNS. CDR3 length equals 13 residues. CDR3 in amino acids: CASTADGGDTQYF. Here the CDR3 DNA reads TGTGCCAGCACAGCGGATGGGGGGGATACGCAGTATTTT.

The chain has TRBV11-2 and TRBJ2-5, with D unclear. Trimming stripped 0 bases from V and 4 bases from J, with 12 bases between. This CDR3 contains 15 residues. CDR1 and CDR2 (germline): SGHAT, FQNNGV. This CDR3 reads CASSLDNPSPETQYF. The DNA for the CDR3 is TGTGCCAGCAGCTTAGATAATCCCAGCCCAGAGACCCAGTACTTC. Using reference TRBV11-2 and TRBJ2-5 for the parts outside the CDR3, the full variable domain is EAGVAQSPRYKIIEKRQSVAFWCNPISGHATLYWYQQILGQGPKLLIQFQNNGVVDDSQLPKDRFSAERLKGVDSTLKIQPAKLEDSAVYLCASSLDNPSPETQYFGPGTRLLVL.

The chain couples TRBV19 to TRBJ2-7; 9 bases are a match to TRBD2. Trimming took 4 bases from V and 4 from J; bases not matched to a gene: 8. The CDR3 is 15 amino acids. Germline CDR1 is LNHDA and CDR2 is SQIVND (reference sequence). Here the CDR3 DNA reads TGTGCCAGTAGTACGTTTAGCGGGAGTGGGTACGAGCAGTACTTC. Translated, it gives CASSTFSGSGYEQYF.

The CDR3 coding sequence is TGTGCCAGCAGCGTCCAACAGGGGGCATATGGCTACACCTTC. Translating it yields CASSVQQGAYGYTF. The V gene is TRBV7-2, the J gene TRBJ1-2; 9 positions agree with TRBD1. V shed 5 bases and J 5 bases; nucleotides not matched to a gene: 6. The CDR3 sequence is 14 residues long. Germline CDR1 SGHTA, CDR2 FQGNSA.

The J gene is TRBJ2-7, the V gene TRBV18, with 10 bases aligning to TRBD2. Trimming took 3 bases from V and 2 from J; bases not matched to a gene: 7. The length of the CDR3 is 16 residues. Germline CDR1 and CDR2: KGHSH and LQKENI. CDR3 sequence reads: CASSPLSSGRTYEQYF. Here the CDR3 DNA reads TGTGCCAGCTCACCCCTGAGTAGCGGGAGGACCTACGAGCAGTACTTC.

The V call is TRBV29-1, the J call TRBJ1-1; TRBD1 matches at 7 bases. The junction had 5 bases not matched to a gene; V was cut back by 3 bases and J by 1 base. The CDR3 contains 14 residues. The germline CDR1 and CDR2 sequences are SQVTM and ANQGSEA. Here the CDR3 reads CSVDGTAENTEAFF. The CDR3 DNA follows: TGCAGCGTTGATGGGACAGCGGAGAACACTGAAGCTTTCTTT. The full variable domain, rest sourced from reference TRBV29-1 and TRBJ1-1, is SAVISQKPSRDICQRGTSLTIQCQVDSQVTMMFWYRQQPGQSLTLIATANQGSEATYESGFVIDKFPISRPNLTFSTLTVSNMSPEDSSIYLCSVDGTAENTEAFFGQGTRLTVV.

V gene TRBV6-5 combines with J gene TRBJ2-2, with a tentative D call TRBD2 (6 bases). This CDR3 spans 15 amino acids. Between the trimmed V and J ends, which lost 9 bases and 7 bases, there was a span of 21 bases. CDR1 is MNHEY and CDR2 is SVGAGI in the germline V gene. The CDR3 DNA sequence: TGTGCCAGTACTCGAGAGTGGGGAGCGGGCGGGGAGCTGTTTTTT. Translating it yields CASTREWGAGGELFF.

V usage is TRBV5-1 and J usage is TRBJ2-5; 11 nucleotides align to TRBD2. CDR1 and CDR2 from the germline V gene are SGHRS and YFSETQ. The ends lost 4 bases at V and 1 base at J; junction bases unmatched: 9. The CDR3 is 17 amino acids. CDR3 residues: CASSPNLGTSGQETQYF. The CDR3 nucleotides read TGCGCCAGCAGCCCGAACCTCGGGACTAGCGGCCAAGAGACCCAGTACTTC.

V gene TRBV3-1 (or the pseudogene TRBV3-2) combines with J gene TRBJ2-7; 9 bases match TRBD2. Germline assignment: CDR1 LGHDT and CDR2 YNNKEL (reference sequence). Unmatched junction bases numbered 4, after V lost 8 bases and J lost 2 bases. The length of the CDR3 is 13 residues. CDR3 DNA: TGTGCCAGCGCCCTAGCGGGGACCTACGAGCAGTACTTC. This gives the protein CASALAGTYEQYF.

The chain couples TRBV28 to TRBJ1-4, with D possibly TRBD1 on 6 matching bases. This CDR3 comprises 15 residues. Germline CDR1 MDHEN, CDR2 SYDVKM. V was cut by 2 bases and J by 7 bases, with 14 bases left in between. The DNA of the CDR3 is TGTGCCAGCAGTTTAGGGGGGGCAATGGGTGAAAAACTGTTTTTT. Protein product: CASSLGGAMGEKLFF.

The chain recombines TRBV19 with TRBJ2-5; perhaps TRBD2 as D (5 bases). The V gene lost 9 bases and the J gene lost 2 bases, with 13 bases spanning the gap. Germline-derived CDR1 and CDR2 are LNHDA and SQIVND (reference sequence). The CDR3 length is 13 residues. CDR3 nucleotide sequence: TGTGCCAGCAGGATGCGGGTACAAGAGACCCAGTACTTC. Its translation is CASRMRVQETQYF.

The chain is built from TRBV29-1 and TRBJ2-7, with a tentative D call TRBD1 (6 bases). V gave up 6 bases and J gave up 2 bases, with 23 bases separating them. The CDR3 is 16 amino acids. Germline V gene data show CDR1 as SQVTM and CDR2 as ANQGSEA. CDR3 in DNA: TGCAGCGTCAAACAGTATTCCCGGGACACCACCTACGAGCAGTACTTC. Translated: CSVKQYSRDTTYEQYF.

The chain has TRBV5-5 and TRBJ1-3; maybe TRBD1 (5 bases). The CDR3 runs 14 residues. Per the germline V gene, CDR1 is SGHKS and CDR2 is YYEKEE (reference sequence). Trimming shortened V by 5 bases and J by 6 bases, and 15 bases separated the two germline ends. CDR3 nucleotide sequence: TGTGCCAGCAGTCCGGGACCCGGGGTAAACACCATATATTTT. Protein product: CASSPGPGVNTIYF. Using reference TRBV5-5 and TRBJ1-3 for the parts outside the CDR3, the full variable domain is DAGVTQSPTHLIKTRGQQVTLRCSPISGHKSVSWYQQVLGQGPQFIFQYYEKEERGRGNFPDRFSARQFPNYSSELNVNALLLGDSALYLCASSPGPGVNTIYFGEGSWLTVV.